The 26 T cell receptor beta chains given below trace back to one sample, sequenced in a study of OX40 agonist ivuxolimab in advanced cancers. The method was immunoSEQ multiplex PCR; TCRdb's version includes in-frame clones alone and lacks a portion of them. The sample yields tens of thousands of clones, about 90% seen once. Specimen: CD4+ or CD8+ T cells sorted from blood, collected in a trial of the OX40 agonist ivuxolimab. The receptor set was obtained from an adult with an advanced solid tumor such as melanoma, head and neck, liver or kidney cancer.

The rearrangement joins TRBV19 to TRBJ2-7; D is possibly TRBD1 (6 bases). Trimming pared 8 bases from V and 2 bases from J, leaving 19 bases between. This CDR3 contains 15 residues. Germline V lookup: CDR1 LNHDA, CDR2 SQIVND (reference sequence). The CDR3 coding sequence is TGTGCCAGTCGATCCAGGGGCTCCCAGGCCTACGAGCAGTACTTC. Encoded protein: CASRSRGSQAYEQYF.

This chain connects TRBV5-4 to TRBJ2-7; D perhaps matches TRBD2 (6 bases). V dropped 0 bases and J dropped 5 bases, with 15 bases sitting between them. This CDR3 is 15 amino acids long. CDR1 SGHNT and CDR2 YYREEE come from the germline V gene (reference sequence). CDR3 in DNA: TGTGCCAGCAGCTTGGCGGGACTCCGCGCCCACGAGCAGTACTTC. Translated, it gives CASSLAGLRAHEQYF.

This sequence joins TRBV5-1 and TRBJ2-1; TRBD2 matches 10 bases. From germline, CDR1 is SGHRS and CDR2 YFSETQ. The ends lost 1 base at V and 1 base at J; junction bases unmatched: 2. The CDR3 is 16 amino acids. DNA of the CDR3: TGCGCCAGCAGCTTGATGACTAGCGGGTCCTACAATGAGCAGTTCTTC. It yields the protein CASSLMTSGSYNEQFF.

The genes are TRBV2 and TRBJ1-5; D unclear. Trimming took off 3 bases at V and 1 base at J, with 7 bases between the two ends. Germline CDR1 SNHLY, CDR2 FYNNEI. The CDR3 runs 14 residues. CDR3 sequence: CASSDGASNQPQHF. The CDR3 DNA reads as TGTGCCAGCAGTGACGGCGCGAGCAATCAGCCCCAGCATTTT.

The chain joins TRBV6-6 to TRBJ2-3, with D tentatively TRBD2 (5 bases). Trimming took off 9 bases at V and 0 bases at J, with 13 bases between the two ends. Germline V gene data show CDR1 as MNHNY and CDR2 as SVGAGI (reference sequence). CDR3 length: 14 residues. CDR3 region: CASKRISSTDTQYF. CDR3 bases: TGTGCCAGTAAGCGGATCTCTAGCACAGATACGCAGTATTTT.

The chain recombines TRBV28 with TRBJ1-2; TRBD1 matches 7 bases. V lost 3 bases and J lost 5; bases outside the gene matches: 9. The CDR3 length is 15 residues. Looked up from germline, CDR1 is MDHEN and CDR2 is SYDVKM. Written as DNA, the CDR3 is TGTGCCAGCAGTTTCCGGCAGGGGGGTAAATATGGCTACACCTTC. Amino acids: CASSFRQGGKYGYTF.

V usage is TRBV7-9 and J usage is TRBJ2-5, with D unresolved. Trimming shortened V by 4 bases and J by 5 bases, and 8 bases separated the two germline ends. Germline CDR1 SEHNR, CDR2 FQNEAQ (reference sequence). The CDR3 loop spans 12 amino acids. This CDR3 reads CASSSSSETQYF. CDR3 sequence (DNA): TGTGCCAGCAGCTCGTCAAGTGAGACCCAGTACTTC.

The genes are TRBV5-1 and TRBJ2-1; 8 bases align to TRBD2. The CDR3 consists of 14 residues. Germline V CDR1 and CDR2: SGHRS, YFSETQ. Germline trimming cut 6 bases from V and 7 bases from J; bases unmatched to any gene: 9. CDR3 DNA: TGCGCCAGCACGCCTCTAGCGGGTCAAAATGAGCAGTTCTTC. It encodes CASTPLAGQNEQFF.

This clone was seen a few times. The rearrangement uses TRBV25-1 and TRBJ2-6; 8 positions agree with TRBD1. Trimming removed 1 base from V and 0 bases from J; junction bases left unmatched: 2. Germline V lookup: CDR1 MGHDK, CDR2 SYGVNS. This CDR3 has 17 residues. As DNA, the CDR3 is TGTGCCAGCAGTGAATTAGGACAGGGCTCTGGGGCCAACGTCCTGACTTTC. As protein: CASSELGQGSGANVLTF. The variable domain in full, completed from reference TRBV25-1 and TRBJ2-6, reads EADIYQTPRYLVIGTGKKITLECSQTMGHDKMYWYQQDPGMELHLIHYSYGVNSTEKGDLSSESTVSRIRTEHFPLTLESARPSHTSQYLCASSELGQGSGANVLTFGAGSRLTVL.

The gene calls are TRBV2 and TRBJ1-1; 9 nucleotides align to TRBD1. V trimming: 6 bases; J trimming: 6 bases; junction bases outside the gene matches: 11. The CDR3 runs 15 residues. Germline loops: CDR1 SNHLY, CDR2 FYNNEI. Written as DNA, the CDR3 is TGTGCCAGCAGGACCCGACAGGGGGTCGGCGCTGAAGCTTTCTTT. This gives the protein CASRTRQGVGAEAFF. Combining the CDR3 with reference TRBV2 and TRBJ1-1 gives the whole variable domain EPEVTQTPSHQVTQMGQEVILRCVPISNHLYFYWYRQILGQKVEFLVSFYNNEISEKSEIFDDQFSVERPDGSNFTLKIRSTKLEDSAMYFCASRTRQGVGAEAFFGQGTRLTVV.

This clone was found once. The J gene is TRBJ2-7, the V gene TRBV5-1; 8 nucleotides match TRBD1. In germline, CDR1 is SGHRS, CDR2 YFSETQ. With 4 bases clipped from V and 6 bases from J, the junction kept 9 bases outside the gene matches. The CDR3 sequence is 14 residues long. CDR3 amino acids: CASSLGQGGSEQYF. The CDR3 DNA reads as TGCGCCAGCAGCCTAGGACAGGGTGGGTCCGAGCAGTACTTC.

This rearrangement joins TRBV5-4 to TRBJ1-6; TRBD1 matches 7 bases. This CDR3 is 16 amino acids long. CDR1 is SGHNT and CDR2 is YYREEE in the germline V gene (reference sequence). V lost 2 bases to trimming and J lost 6 bases; unmatched junction nucleotides: 8. The CDR3 DNA reads TGTGCCAGCAGCTTAGTTCCAGGGGGAGGTAATTCACCCCTCCACTTT. Its translation is CASSLVPGGGNSPLHF.

J is TRBJ1-1 and V is TRBV27, with TRBD1 matching over 8 bases. Germline CDR1 and CDR2: MNHEY and SMNVEV (reference sequence). The CDR3 is 14 residues long. Trimming took 4 bases from V and 4 from J; bases not matched to a gene: 5. The CDR3 loop reads CASSSTGVGTEAFF. In DNA form, the CDR3 reads TGTGCCAGCAGTTCGACAGGGGTCGGCACTGAAGCTTTCTTT.

The chain couples TRBV5-5 to TRBJ2-2; the match to TRBD1 covers 8 bases. The junction had 4 bases not matched to a gene; V was cut back by 5 bases and J by 1 base. The CDR3 consists of 15 residues. Germline-derived CDR1 and CDR2 are SGHKS and YYEKEE (reference sequence). DNA for the CDR3: TGTGCCAGCAGATCGGGACAGGTGAACACCGGGGAGCTGTTTTTT. Its translation is CASRSGQVNTGELFF.

The genes are TRBV4-1 and TRBJ2-5, with 15 bases aligning to TRBD2. The J segment lost 2 bases and the V segment lost 1 base, leaving 2 bases of the junction unmatched. Germline lookup yields CDR1 MGHRA and CDR2 YSYEKL. CDR3 length: 17 amino acids. This chain's CDR3 is CASSQVGTSGRQETQYF. CDR3 coding DNA: TGCGCCAGCAGCCAAGTTGGGACTAGCGGGAGGCAAGAGACCCAGTACTTC.

CDR3 in DNA: TGTGCCAGCAGCTTAGGGGCCCAGAGCAGGGCGGGGTACGAGCAGTACTTC. It yields the protein CASSLGAQSRAGYEQYF. V gene TRBV7-9 combines with J gene TRBJ2-5, with D tentatively TRBD2 (6 bases). TRBJ2-7 explains the end of the DNA better; the J call may be wrong. This CDR3 contains 17 residues. CDR1 and CDR2 (germline): SEHNR, FQNEAQ (reference sequence).

A remark on this clone: A read error may produce the germline difference seen at one junction end. The rearrangement links TRBV7-2 to TRBJ2-5; 8 positions match TRBD2. The CDR3 sequence is 13 residues long. Germline V gene lookup returns CDR1 SGHTA and CDR2 FQGNSA. The CDR3 here is CASNLAGKETQYF. The CDR3 DNA reads TGTGCCAGCAACTTAGCGGGAAAAGAGACCCAGTACTTC.

The rearrangement uses TRBV11-2 and TRBJ2-7; D gene unclear. The CDR3 sequence is 15 residues long. V was trimmed by 5 bases and J by 2 bases, leaving 16 bases between them. Germline CDR1 is SGHAT and CDR2 is FQNNGV. CDR3: CASSLEGYLPYEQYF. DNA of the CDR3: TGTGCCAGCAGCCTCGAAGGCTACCTACCCTACGAGCAGTACTTC.

The sample holds one count of this clone. This chain uses TRBV4-2 with TRBJ2-5, with D maybe TRBD2 (6 bases). This CDR3 contains 16 residues. Trimming shortened V by 3 bases and J by 5 bases, and 19 bases separated the two germline ends. Looked up from germline, CDR1 is LGHNA and CDR2 is YNFKEQ. Here the CDR3 DNA reads TGTGCCAGCAGCCAGGAGGGCCAAATGGTGGGGGAGACCCAGTACTTC. Its translation is CASSQEGQMVGETQYF.

This chain links TRBV14 with TRBJ1-2, with no clear D. CDR1 SGHDN and CDR2 FVKESK come from the germline V gene. Trimming shortened V by 4 bases and J by 3 bases, and 12 bases separated the two germline ends. CDR3 size: 14 residues. CDR3 nucleotide sequence: TGTGCCAGCAGCCGCTTTGGCGACTACTATGGCTACACCTTC. The encoded protein is CASSRFGDYYGYTF.

This chain uses TRBV11-3 with TRBJ1-5; the match to TRBD1 covers 11 bases. CDR3 length: 15 residues. V was clipped by 5 bases and J by 7 bases; unmatched bases: 7. Germline V gene data show CDR1 as SGHNT and CDR2 as YENEEA. The CDR3 sequence: CASSPWTGGVQPQHF. The CDR3 coding sequence is TGTGCCAGCAGCCCCTGGACAGGGGGCGTCCAGCCCCAGCATTTT.

The chain uses TRBV13 and TRBJ1-6; D is undetermined. The CDR3 covers 15 residues. Germline V gene lookup returns CDR1 PRHDT and CDR2 FYEKMQ (reference sequence). V lost 1 base and J lost 5, with 9 bases in between. The CDR3 is CASSLVGGNNSPLHF. In DNA form, the CDR3 reads TGTGCCAGCAGCTTAGTCGGTGGGAATAATTCACCCCTCCACTTT.

V gene TRBV29-1 combines with J gene TRBJ2-1; no clear D gene. The CDR3 loop spans 13 amino acids. Trimming shortened V by 1 base and J by 6 bases, and 10 bases separated the two germline ends. CDR1 is SQVTM, CDR2 ANQGSEA, per germline. The CDR3 nucleotides read TGCAGCGTTGAAGTTATCACGGGCAATGAGCAGTTCTTC. It codes for CSVEVITGNEQFF.

The chain has TRBV2 and TRBJ2-5, with 10 bases that match TRBD2. Germline-derived CDR1 and CDR2 are SNHLY and FYNNEI. The length of the CDR3 is 14 residues. The J segment lost 4 bases and the V segment lost 8 bases, leaving 7 bases of the junction unmatched. As DNA, the CDR3 is TGTGCCAGCGCCTGGACTAGCGGTGCAGAGACCCAGTACTTC. Protein: CASAWTSGAETQYF.

This clone was counted a single time. V usage is TRBV7-6 and J usage is TRBJ2-3; D possibly uses TRBD1 or TRBD2 (5 bases each). From germline, CDR1 is SGHVS and CDR2 FNYEAQ. The germline V and J ends were trimmed by 1 base and 0 bases, with 14 bases remaining between them. CDR3 length: 17 residues. The CDR3 bases are TGTGCCAGCAGCTTAGGGGTACGGGGCGCTAGCACAGATACGCAGTATTTT. It specifies CASSLGVRGASTDTQYF.

CDR3 nucleotides: TGTGCCAGCAGTTACTCGGGGAAAACTGGAAACACCATATATTTT. This codes for CASSYSGKTGNTIYF. This chain connects TRBV6-5 to TRBJ1-3; D gene uncertain. Germline-derived CDR1 and CDR2 are MNHEY and SVGAGI. The ends were cut back, 0 bases at V and 2 bases at J, with 8 bases in the middle. The CDR3 is made up of 15 amino acids.